A single T cell receptor beta chain is shown here with its context. Its antigen remains unidentified. Base-call qualities are not available, and no considerably larger clone is one nucleotide away. Synthetic TCR analog templates were spiked into each PCR so that absolute template abundance could be estimated from read counts. Using the immunoSEQ assay, TCRbeta CDR3 regions were amplified from genomic DNA with bias-controlled V and J gene primers. Rearranged TCRbeta segments were sequenced at approximately 20X coverage. For the original study's pipeline: Clustering was used to correct sequencing errors, and CDR3s were annotated against IMGT to assign V, D and J genes. Only productive TCRbeta rearrangements were used in downstream analyses, excluding out-of-frame or stop-codon sequences. To compute clonality, Shannon entropy was normalized by the log of the number of unique productive sequences and then subtracted from one. Fisher's exact test with Benjamini-Hochberg correction, at a threshold of adjusted p below 0.01, was used to find clones that differed between time points or between blood and tumor. In its TCRdb copy, this immuneACCESS table keeps in-frame sequences only and misses some clones. Where compared with another copy, unresolved V genes explain less than half of these, and the others have no known cause. V and J calls and clone size come straight from that table; D and trimming were deduced from the DNA. Across this sample there are 70,000 or so clones, with approximately 80% seen only once. The top ten clonotypes cover 4.7% of the sample.

The data belong to a study of PD-L1 blockade in urothelial cancer (dated by TCRdb to about 2017). For the wider study: All patients started therapy in about 2014 and received atezolizumab 1,200 mg intravenously every 3 weeks. Pretreatment tumor samples and matched peripheral blood, collected serially before and after atezolizumab treatment, underwent TCR sequencing. The study, an exploratory multi-omic analysis, examined somatic, immune and clinical correlates of response to PD-L1 blockade with atezolizumab in urothelial cancer. Blood samples were analyzed 3 weeks after the start of treatment (second dose) and 6 weeks after the start of treatment. About 90% of the roughly 29 patients were males with bladder-origin urothelial cancer, and about 60% of the 29 reported a prior smoking history. A median of roughly 140,000 T cells and 65,000 to 90,000 unique TCRs was obtained from blood samples, and a median clonality of approximately 0.08 was observed. Durable clinical benefit was defined as progression-free survival longer than 6 months, and TCR features were also tested against progression-free and overall survival. Twenty-nine patients had pretreatment blood TCR-seq, about 24 had at least one posttreatment blood collection, and about 24 had tumor TCR-seq. Patients had an ECOG performance status of 0 or 1 and had received between 0 and 3 prior chemotherapy regimens. Eight to ten patients achieved durable clinical benefit and approximately 20 did not. In the same patients who had TCR sequencing, pretreatment tumors also underwent whole exome sequencing and RNA sequencing. Results the study describes overall, beyond this receptor: Because of the small sample size (n ≈ 28) and the many exploratory analyses performed, the results are intended to be regarded as hypothesis-generating. A pretreatment peripheral blood TCR clonality below the median was linked to improved progression-free and overall survival. Among patients with durable benefit, tumor-associated TCR clones showed greater expansion in peripheral blood 3 weeks after treatment started (n ≈ 23, p = 0.022).

A total of about 31 patients with locally advanced or metastatic urothelial carcinoma, treated at Memorial Sloan Kettering on a trial protocol, made up the cohort. Peripheral blood mononuclear cells were collected pretreatment and during treatment, at between 1 and 8 total time points per patient. The Qiagen DNeasy Blood extraction kit was used to purify genomic DNA from total PBMCs and from tumor samples. Collected pretreatment and during treatment, PBMCs were isolated and stored as previously described. From a lookup of the germline V gene, CDR1 and CDR2 are MNHNS and SASEGT. The V end gives up 6 bases and the J end 2 bases, leaving 8 bases in the junction not matched to a gene. There are 15 amino acids in the CDR3, from cysteine to phenylalanine inclusive. Only the CDR3 part of the read is kept: 45 bases, read in frame from the first base.

The sequence came from a man between 70 and 80 years old with urothelial cancer. The sequence joins TRBV6-1 to TRBJ2-7, with 9 junctional bases fitting TRBD2. Sequenced here: PBMCs, sampled around atezolizumab (anti-PD-L1) treatment. The DNA sequence reads TGTGCCAGCAGCTTAGCGGGAGAAGGCACCTACGAGCAGTACTTC. Its translation is CASSLAGEGTYEQYF.